Listed below are T cell receptor beta chains from one sample, sequenced in a study of beta chain features in type 1 diabetes. TCRdb's copy holds only in-frame clones and misses some; the assay was immunoSEQ multiplex PCR. The table records roughly 450,000 clones, 11% to 15% of them present only once. Sample: naive CD4+ T cells from blood. These receptors were taken from a man in his thirties or forties in good health. Both conserved end residues are part of each CDR3. Clone size, where shown, is once, few, many, or a class for clones that have expanded.

v_call	j_call	clone_size	cdr3_aa
TRBV2	TRBJ2-1	.	CASVSGTSYNEQFF
TRBV5-4	TRBJ2-1	.	CASKASSSGTSNEQFF
TRBV29-1	TRBJ2-3	.	CSVDRGASDTQYF
TRBV18	TRBJ2-5	.	CASSPSGSQETQYF
TRBV9	TRBJ2-5	.	CASSVEMGTQYF
TRBV7-8	TRBJ2-1	.	CASSLGRDTRYNEQFF
TRBV29-1	TRBJ1-1	.	CSVGGGTGEMNTEAFF
TRBV5-1	TRBJ2-2	few	CASSPGTLVANTGELFF
TRBV19	TRBJ2-7	.	CASSIGVGEQYF
TRBV4-2	TRBJ2-5	.	CASSARQGAAETQYF
TRBV25-1	TRBJ2-1	.	CASSESIGARPFF
TRBV9	TRBJ2-6	.	CASSVYSGIGANVLTF
TRBV7-9	TRBJ2-3	.	CASSPVEFTDTQYF
TRBV30	TRBJ2-1	.	CAWSPPGRGEQFF
TRBV7-2	TRBJ2-3	few	CASTFLSTDTQYF
TRBV27	TRBJ1-3	.	CASSLSSGNTIYF
TRBV23-1	TRBJ1-5	once	CASRQNRDVQPQHF
TRBV4-3	TRBJ1-3	few	CASSQGQGATGNTIYF
TRBV5-1	TRBJ2-7	few	CASSLGSSGGNEQYF
TRBV19	TRBJ1-4	few	CASSPNFAGVGEKLFF
TRBV7-8	TRBJ1-4	few	CASRLRNTREKLFF
TRBV18	TRBJ2-5	.	CASSPATGFQETQYF
TRBV18	TRBJ1-1	.	CASSPHKNTEAFF
TRBV11-3	TRBJ2-1	few	CASSFDNEQFF
TRBV14	TRBJ2-3	few	CASKKGDFTDTQYF
TRBV10-3	TRBJ1-1	.	CAISDSVYTEAFF
TRBV7-8	TRBJ2-5	few	CASSRPTGGPETQYF
TRBV9	TRBJ1-5	.	CASSVSLQPNQPQHF
TRBV19	TRBJ2-1	.	CASSITGGTYNEQFF
TRBV5-1	TRBJ2-2	.	CASSLRALTGELFF
TRBV15	TRBJ1-2	few	CATSQGAIDYGYTF
TRBV28	TRBJ1-5	.	CASSLLGINQPQHF
TRBV21-1	TRBJ1-3	few	CASSWALYGNTIYF
TRBV6-5	TRBJ2-5	few	CASRTGTGGETQYF
TRBV7-2	TRBJ2-4	few	CASSLAGKNIQYF
TRBV2	TRBJ2-1	.	CASSETVEQFF
TRBV25-1	TRBJ1-2	.	CASSEYKGFGGYTF
TRBV9	TRBJ2-1	few	CASSVQGAYNEQFF
TRBV29-1	TRBJ2-7	.	CSVADRGYEQYF
TRBV11-2	TRBJ2-7	.	CASSLRTGGNEQYF
TRBV5-6	TRBJ2-5	.	CASSLPYSGRTQYF
TRBV9	TRBJ2-6	.	CASSPQGSGANVLTF
TRBV2	TRBJ1-2	few	CASSTGSVGYTF
TRBV6-6	TRBJ1-2	.	CASSYDGRNYGYTF
TRBV29-1	TRBJ2-7	few	CSVDGLNYEQYF
TRBV7-9	TRBJ2-1	few	CASSLSGGPHNEQFF
TRBV7-8	TRBJ2-2	.	CASSLGGNTGELFF
TRBV30	TRBJ2-2	.	CAWSTGQDTGELFF
TRBV2	TRBJ2-3	.	CASSAQVRPSTDTQYF
TRBV4-3	TRBJ1-4	once	CASSQDLSSGQVNEKLFF
TRBV2	TRBJ2-7	.	CASRGQAGSYEQYF
TRBV7-9	TRBJ1-1	few	CASSPRGPRSTEAFF
TRBV7-6	TRBJ2-1	.	CASDSGGGNEQFF
TRBV2	TRBJ1-5	few	CASTTGQGNQPQHF
TRBV14	TRBJ1-2	.	CASSQESGQGARGYTF